One sample yielded the 21 T cell receptor beta chains listed below, sequenced in a study of blood T cell repertoires in COVID-19. Only in-frame clones appear in the TCRdb table, and some are missing; sequencing was by immunoSEQ multiplex PCR. The sample includes about 250,000 clones, 84% of them seen just once. The sequencing input was peripheral blood. These receptors came from a woman in her forties who had recovered from COVID-19.

This clone was found once. The CDR3 here is CASSQTDRVGNTIYF. CDR3 in DNA: TGCGCCAGCAGCCAAACCGACAGGGTCGGAAACACCATATATTTT. The chain recombines TRBV4-1 with TRBJ1-3; 7 bases line up with TRBD1. Germline V gives CDR1 MGHRA, CDR2 YSYEKL. The junction had 5 bases not matched to a gene; V was cut back by 2 bases and J by 4 bases. The CDR3 spans 15 residues.

This chain links TRBV2 with TRBJ1-2; TRBD1 matches at 7 bases. The junction had 6 bases not matched to a gene; V was cut back by 6 bases and J by 5 bases. The CDR3 is made up of 13 amino acids. Per germline, CDR1 SNHLY and CDR2 FYNNEI. The CDR3 coding sequence is TGTGCCAGCAGAGACAGGGTTTTGTATGGCTACACCTTC. As protein: CASRDRVLYGYTF.

The rearrangement links TRBV28 to TRBJ1-6, with 7 positions matching TRBD1. V dropped 5 bases and J dropped 9; count of bases not matched to a gene: 13. Germline V gene data show CDR1 as MDHEN and CDR2 as SYDVKM. The CDR3 has 16 residues. The CDR3 DNA follows: TGTGCCAGCAGTACCCCCGGGCAGGGGGGTGGTTCACCCCTCCACTTT. The encoded protein is CASSTPGQGGGSPLHF.

This clone was seen more than once but under ten times. The chain combines TRBV5-6 with TRBJ1-5; 8 bases align to TRBD1. There are 16 residues in the CDR3. The trim removed 3 bases at V and 3 bases at J, leaving 8 bases unmatched. Germline loops: CDR1 SGHDT, CDR2 YYEEEE. The CDR3 DNA is TGTGCCAGCAGCTCGACAGGGGAGGCAGACAATCAGCCCCAGCATTTT. Protein sequence: CASSSTGEADNQPQHF.

The genes are TRBV3-1 (or the pseudogene TRBV3-2) and TRBJ1-5; a possible D gene is TRBD1 (5 bases). This CDR3 comprises 16 residues. Deletions cut 4 bases from V and 1 base from J, with 14 bases between. Germline CDR1 reads LGHDT; CDR2 reads YNNKEL (reference sequence). The CDR3 is CASSPGQGGSNQPQHF. CDR3 bases: TGTGCCAGCAGCCCAGGCCAGGGAGGGAGCAATCAGCCCCAGCATTTT.

This clone was observed once. This chain links TRBV28 with TRBJ1-5; TRBD1 aligns across 9 bases. Germline values: CDR1 MDHEN, CDR2 SYDVKM. The CDR3 is made up of 15 amino acids. V was clipped by 6 bases and J by 0 bases; unmatched bases: 3. CDR3 in amino acids: CASRGTGFSNQPQHF. The CDR3 DNA follows: TGTGCCAGCAGAGGGACAGGGTTTAGCAATCAGCCCCAGCATTTT.

This sequence joins TRBV10-3 and TRBJ2-5, with TRBD1 as a possible D gene (6 bases). CDR1 and CDR2 (germline): ENHRY, SYGVKD. V was clipped by 6 bases and J by 1 base, with 9 bases between them. The CDR3 consists of 13 residues. CDR3 amino acids: CAISGQRQETQYF. CDR3 sequence (DNA): TGTGCCATCAGCGGACAGCGCCAAGAGACCCAGTACTTC.

CDR3 residues: CASSQDASIPTQYF. CDR3 nucleotide sequence: TGCGCCAGCAGCCAAGATGCGAGCATCCCTACGCAGTATTTT. The chain couples TRBV4-1 to TRBJ2-3, with D unclear. The germline CDR1 and CDR2 sequences are MGHRA and YSYEKL. The CDR3 runs 14 residues. Between the trimmed V and J ends, which lost 0 bases and 8 bases, there was a span of 12 bases.

The J gene is TRBJ2-7, the V gene TRBV5-6; D gene unclear. Germline V lookup: CDR1 SGHDT, CDR2 YYEEEE. Trimming cost V 1 base and J 1 base, with 3 bases left between them. CDR3 length: 12 amino acids. The chain's CDR3 is CASSLQSYEQYF. The CDR3 coding sequence is TGTGCCAGCAGCTTGCAATCCTACGAGCAGTACTTC. Full variable domain (outside the CDR3, taken from reference TRBV5-6 and TRBJ2-7): DAGVTQSPTHLIKTRGQQVTLRCSPKSGHDTVSWYQQALGQGPQFIFQYYEEEERQRGNFPDRFSGHQFPNYSSELNVNALLLGDSALYLCASSLQSYEQYFGPGTRLTVT.

The chain couples TRBV11-3 to TRBJ1-6; D uncertain. CDR3 length: 13 residues. Trimming removed 0 bases from V and 10 bases from J, with 7 bases in between. The V gene's germline CDR1 is SGHNT and CDR2 YENEEA. CDR3 sequence: CASSLDLQSPLHF. CDR3 coding DNA: TGTGCCAGCAGCTTAGATCTTCAGTCACCCCTCCACTTT.

This clone appeared once. The chain employs TRBV28 and TRBJ1-6; 9 nucleotides agree with TRBD1. Germline V gene data show CDR1 as MDHEN and CDR2 as SYDVKM. This CDR3 has 17 residues. V lost 6 bases, J lost 2 bases, and 8 bases stayed unmatched. The CDR3 DNA sequence: TGTGCCAGCAGCTCCTCGACAGGGGGAGCCTATAATTCACCCCTCCACTTT. Protein: CASSSSTGGAYNSPLHF.

The J gene is TRBJ2-7, the V gene TRBV7-2; TRBD1 agrees at 8 bases. Germline V CDR1 and CDR2: SGHTA, FQGNSA. V gave up 1 base and J gave up 2 bases; unmatched junction bases: 4. CDR3 length: 15 residues. The CDR3 coding sequence is TGTGCCAGCAGCTTAGTTGCCAGGGGGCCCTACGAGCAGTACTTC. Its translation is CASSLVARGPYEQYF.

The V call is TRBV6-1, the J call TRBJ2-7, with a weak D call TRBD2 (5 bases). The V gene's germline CDR1 is MNHNS and CDR2 SASEGT. This CDR3 is built from 15 residues. V gave up 2 bases and J gave up 5 bases, with 16 bases separating them. The CDR3 sequence: CASSESEGGVNEQYF. The CDR3 DNA is TGTGCCAGCAGTGAAAGCGAAGGAGGAGTGAACGAGCAGTACTTC.

The chain recombines TRBV2 with TRBJ2-1, with D unresolved. The CDR3 runs 14 residues. Trimming took 6 bases from V and 2 from J, leaving 11 bases between them. Looked up from germline, CDR1 is SNHLY and CDR2 is FYNNEI. This chain's CDR3 is CASRNTQAYNEQFF. The CDR3, as DNA: TGTGCCAGCAGGAACACCCAGGCCTACAATGAGCAGTTCTTC.

The V gene is TRBV5-5, the J gene TRBJ1-2; TRBD1 agrees at 9 bases. CDR1 and CDR2 (germline): SGHKS, YYEKEE (reference sequence). The CDR3 is made up of 17 amino acids. Losses at the gene ends were 0 bases for V and 5 bases for J; bases not matched to a gene: 11. The CDR3 DNA reads TGTGCCAGCAGCTTGGCCGCCGGGACAGGGATGAGTTATGGCTACACCTTC. Amino acids: CASSLAAGTGMSYGYTF.

This clone has only one observation. J is TRBJ2-1 and V is TRBV11-2; 7 bases are shared with TRBD1. The germline CDR1 and CDR2 sequences are SGHAT and FQNNGV. With V trimmed by 5 bases and J by 12 bases, 7 bases remained unmatched. This CDR3 spans 12 amino acids. DNA of the CDR3: TGTGCCAGCAGCGCGGCAGGGGGTTGGCAGTTCTTC. This translates into CASSAAGGWQFF.

The chain joins TRBV6-1 to TRBJ2-1, with 11 positions matching TRBD2. The germline CDR1 and CDR2 sequences are MNHNS and SASEGT. This CDR3 comprises 16 residues. Unmatched junction bases numbered 6, after V lost 0 bases and J lost 8 bases. For the CDR3, the DNA is TGTGCCAGCAGTGAAGCGCTAGCGGGGGGCGGCGATGAGCAGTTCTTC. It is translated as CASSEALAGGGDEQFF.

The V and J genes are TRBV6-1 and TRBJ1-2; 7 nucleotides agree with TRBD1. The CDR3 has 14 amino acids. CDR1 MNHNS and CDR2 SASEGT come from the germline V gene. V shed 0 bases and J 5 bases; nucleotides not matched to a gene: 3. CDR3 sequence: CASSEAGQRYGYTF. CDR3 sequence (DNA): TGTGCCAGCAGTGAAGCGGGACAGAGATATGGCTACACCTTC.

The chain carries TRBV5-1 and TRBJ2-1; no definite D call. The CDR3 runs 15 residues. V lost 1 base and J 4 bases, leaving 12 bases between the germline ends. The V gene's germline CDR1 is SGHRS and CDR2 YFSETQ. The CDR3 DNA follows: TGCGCCAGCAGCTTGAAACCCACACCTTACAATGAGCAGTTCTTC. Its protein is CASSLKPTPYNEQFF.

The table lists this clone with a count of one. The rearrangement links TRBV6-1 to TRBJ2-5, with no clear D. CDR1 is MNHNS, CDR2 SASEGT, per germline. The CDR3 has 15 amino acids. The V end was cut by 2 bases, the J end by 1 base, with 11 bases between. Written as DNA, the CDR3 is TGTGCCAGCAGTGAACTCAGGCCCCTCCAAGAGACCCAGTACTTC. As protein: CASSELRPLQETQYF.

The chain joins TRBV7-2 to TRBJ2-1, with TRBD2 matching 9 bases. Germline V gene sequence: CDR1 SGHTA, CDR2 FQGNSA. The J segment lost 1 base and the V segment lost 1 base, leaving 5 bases of the junction unmatched. This CDR3 has 17 residues. Here the CDR3 reads CASSLGGGAGSYNEQFF. CDR3 DNA: TGTGCCAGCAGCTTAGGCGGGGGGGCCGGGTCCTACAATGAGCAGTTCTTC.